This T cell receptor (beta chain) was profiled in a study of memory CD4+ T cells and cytomegalovirus serostatus. V dropped 5 bases and J dropped 7 bases, with 9 bases sitting between them. The length of the CDR3 is 13 residues. Germline V gene data show CDR1 as SGHAT and CDR2 as FQNNGV. The sort gate was single viable CD3+CD4+CD8-CD45RO+ cells for memory CD4+ T cells. Repertoires were generated with immunoSEQ multiplex PCR, while TCRdb's copy carries only in-frame clones and drops some. The data show approximately 50,000 clones, with about 78% seen just once and about 0.7% held by the top ten. The TCR was taken from an adult in good health and CMV-seronegative. The material sequenced was memory CD4+ T cells from blood. The chain has TRBV11-2 and TRBJ1-6; TRBD1 is a possible D gene (5 bases). CDR3 sequence: CASSLRQNSPLHF. CDR3 DNA: TGTGCCAGCAGCCTACGACAGAATTCACCCCTCCACTTT.